The 30 T cell receptor beta chains reported below all come from one sample, sequenced in a study of response to subunit inactivated influenza vaccine. TCRdb itself ran the RT-PCR reads through MiXCR, one entry per CDR3 protein. The profile shows more than 700,000 distinct CDR3 sequences, about 20% of them singletons. The sample was PBMCs from blood, taken less than 6 days after vaccination. These TCRs come from a man aged 45-65 years who received an inactivated influenza vaccine.

The rearrangement joins TRBV12-3 or TRBV12-4 to TRBJ2-2; 7 bases are a match to TRBD1. The CDR3 consists of 16 residues. After removal of 5 bases from V and 4 bases from J, the junction contained 10 bases not matched to a gene. CDR3 in DNA: TGTGCCAGCAGTAAAGGGGGCCTTACACCCACCGGGGAGCTGTTTTTT. Protein product: CASSKGGLTPTGELFF.

This sequence joins TRBV4-1 and TRBJ2-1; D unresolved. This CDR3 is 16 amino acids long. V was pared by 4 bases and J by 0 bases, with 13 bases between. Per the germline V gene, CDR1 is MGHRA and CDR2 is YSYEKL. The CDR3 loop is CASSPGSLNSYNEQFF. The CDR3 region has the DNA TGCGCCAGCAGCCCCGGCTCCTTAAACTCCTACAATGAGCAGTTCTTC.

This clonotype was seen more than once but under ten times. This rearrangement joins TRBV6-5 to TRBJ2-1; 10 nucleotides align to TRBD2. Trimming removed 2 bases from V and 7 bases from J; junction bases left unmatched: 5. The CDR3 consists of 15 residues. Germline V gene sequence: CDR1 MNHEY, CDR2 SVGAGI. The CDR3 region is CASSYGLADLNEQFF. As DNA, the CDR3 is TGTGCCAGCAGTTACGGACTAGCGGACTTAAATGAGCAGTTCTTC.

V and J are TRBV9 and TRBJ2-1; 9 nucleotides agree with TRBD1. Trimming at V came to 6 bases and at J to 6 bases, leaving 4 bases not matched to a gene. Per the germline V gene, CDR1 is SGDLS and CDR2 is YYNGEE. This CDR3 region has 13 residues. CDR3 loop: CASNKGQGNEQFF. The CDR3 DNA reads as TGTGCCAGCAATAAGGGACAGGGCAATGAGCAGTTCTTC.

This clonotype was detected a few times. This chain links TRBV7-9 with TRBJ2-7, with 9 positions matching TRBD1. The V gene end was trimmed by 4 bases and the J gene end by 3 bases; junction bases not matched to a gene: 7. Germline lookup yields CDR1 SEHNR and CDR2 FQNEAQ (reference sequence). The CDR3 sequence is 15 residues long. For the CDR3, the DNA is TGTGCCAGCAGCTCGGACAGGGGATCCTACTACGAGCAGTACTTC. Encoded protein: CASSSDRGSYYEQYF.

Note on this clonotype: One end of the junction is discordant with germline, which a read error may explain. The J gene is TRBJ2-3, the V gene TRBV29-1; 7 bases are shared with TRBD2. CDR1 and CDR2 from the germline V gene are SQVTM and ANQGSEA. This CDR3 spans 18 amino acids. The DNA for the CDR3 is TGCAGCGTTGAAGTGGGCCTAGCGGACATTCTTAGCACAGATACGCAGTTTTTT. Amino acid sequence: CSVEVGLADILSTDTQFF.

This clonotype was seen more than once but under ten times. This chain connects TRBV10-1 to TRBJ2-1; 9 bases are shared with TRBD1. The CDR3 spans 16 residues. Trimming cost V 1 base and J 2 bases; bases outside gene matches: 3. CDR1 WNHNN and CDR2 SYGVQD come from the germline V gene (reference sequence). The CDR3: CASSEYGTGPYNEQFF. The DNA for the CDR3 is TGCGCCAGCAGTGAGTATGGGACAGGGCCCTACAATGAGCAGTTCTTC.

This clonotype has a single count. V gene TRBV11-2 combines with J gene TRBJ2-5; possible D gene TRBD2, 6 bases. The CDR3 length is 15 residues. CDR1 is SGHAT and CDR2 is FQNNGV in the germline V gene. Trimming removed 0 bases from V and 5 bases from J, with 13 bases in between. The CDR3 nucleotides are TGTGCCAGCAGCTTAGAAGTGGGGGGATTGGAGACCCAGTACTTC. Translating it yields CASSLEVGGLETQYF. Complete variable domain (other parts from reference TRBV11-2 and TRBJ2-5): EAGVAQSPRYKIIEKRQSVAFWCNPISGHATLYWYQQILGQGPKLLIQFQNNGVVDDSQLPKDRFSAERLKGVDSTLKIQPAKLEDSAVYLCASSLEVGGLETQYFGPGTRLLVL.

This clonotype appeared a few times. CDR3 loop: CASSDGLAGYEQYF. As DNA, the CDR3 is TGTGCCAGCAGTGATGGACTAGCGGGCTACGAGCAGTACTTC. The J gene is TRBJ2-7, the V gene TRBV2; the match to TRBD2 covers 11 bases. With 3 bases clipped from V and 3 bases from J, the junction kept 1 base outside the gene matches. The CDR3 consists of 14 residues. Germline lookup yields CDR1 SNHLY and CDR2 FYNNEI.

Many counts were recorded for this clonotype. A junction end diverges from the germline sequence, so it may reflect a read error. The chain is built from TRBV7-2 and TRBJ2-1; 13 bases map to TRBD2. CDR3 length: 14 amino acids. Germline V lookup: CDR1 SGHTA, CDR2 FQGNSA. The chain's CDR3 is CASSPLPGTSGILF. The CDR3 DNA sequence: TGTGCCAGCAGCCCACTCCCCGGGACTAGCGGGATTCTCTTC.

The chain couples TRBV4-3 to TRBJ2-1, with D tentatively TRBD1 or TRBD2 (5 bases each). Germline V gives CDR1 LGHNA, CDR2 YSLEER. This CDR3 is built from 14 residues. V dropped 2 bases and J dropped 6 bases, with 11 bases sitting between them. The CDR3 sequence is CASSQPGRFNEQFF. The CDR3, as DNA: TGCGCCAGCAGCCAACCGGGACGGTTCAATGAGCAGTTCTTC.

The chain is built from TRBV5-1 and TRBJ2-1; D remains unclear. This CDR3 is 14 amino acids long. In germline, CDR1 is SGHRS, CDR2 YFSETQ. Trimming cost V 0 bases and J 3 bases, with 7 bases left between them. For the CDR3, the DNA is TGCGCCAGCAGCTTGGGTGGGGTCTACAATGAGCAGTTCTTC. Translating gives CASSLGGVYNEQFF.

This clonotype was detected a few times. This chain uses TRBV28 with TRBJ1-2; D may be TRBD1 (5 bases). The CDR3 runs to 14 residues. V was cut by 5 bases and J by 5 bases, with 15 bases left in between. Germline CDR1 MDHEN, CDR2 SYDVKM. The CDR3 DNA sequence: TGTGCCAGCAGTGGACACGGCGGATATTATGGCTACACCTTC. Its translation: CASSGHGGYYGYTF.

This clonotype was counted a few times. The chain is built from TRBV29-1 and TRBJ2-7; the D is unclear. Germline CDR1 SQVTM, CDR2 ANQGSEA. This CDR3 has 13 residues. The V end was cut by 3 bases, the J end by 5 bases, with 14 bases between. The CDR3 is CSVESNRRNEQYF. The DNA of the CDR3 is TGCAGCGTTGAGTCTAACCGGCGTAACGAGCAGTACTTC.

This clonotype came up a few times. The gene calls are TRBV4-2 and TRBJ2-7; D might be TRBD1 or TRBD2, each matching 5 bases. V was cut by 0 bases and J by 6 bases, with 18 bases left in between. The germline V gene has CDR1 LGHNA and CDR2 YNFKEQ. The CDR3 is 16 residues long. CDR3 nucleotides: TGTGCCAGCAGCCAAGAATATCGGGGCAGGGTCAGCGAGCAGTACTTC. Amino acids: CASSQEYRGRVSEQYF.

The chain combines TRBV4-2 with TRBJ2-1, with 7 bases aligning to TRBD2. Germline CDR1 LGHNA, CDR2 YNFKEQ. The CDR3 covers 14 residues. After removal of 4 bases from V and 8 bases from J, the junction contained 8 bases not matched to a gene. Here the CDR3 DNA reads TGTGCCAGCAGCCCTCCAGGGAGGGAGGATGAGCAGTTCTTC. Translating gives CASSPPGREDEQFF.

In its sample, this clonotype was seen a few times. A much larger clonotype is one base distant, so this may be a read error. This sequence joins TRBV27 and TRBJ2-5, with D perhaps TRBD1 (7 bases). From germline, CDR1 is MNHEY and CDR2 SMNVEV (reference sequence). The CDR3 runs 13 residues. CDR3 bases: TGTGCCAGCAGTTTAGTCAGGGGGGAGACCCAGCACTTC. As protein: CASSLVRGETQHF.

The chain has TRBV18 and TRBJ2-7; D is possibly TRBD1 or TRBD2 (5 bases each). This CDR3 is built from 14 residues. The V gene's germline CDR1 is KGHSH and CDR2 LQKENI. V lost 3 bases to trimming and J lost 0 bases, with 9 bases between them. CDR3 protein: CASSPWDRSYEQYF. CDR3 nucleotide sequence: TGTGCCAGCTCACCCTGGGACCGCTCCTACGAGCAGTACTTC.

The chain uses TRBV11-1 and TRBJ2-3; D is perhaps TRBD2 (7 bases). CDR3 size: 15 residues. Trimming took off 5 bases at V and 4 bases at J, with 16 bases between the two ends. Germline values: CDR1 SGHAT, CDR2 FQDESV (reference sequence). The CDR3 is CASSRGGAGADTQYF. The CDR3 DNA follows: TGTGCCAGCAGCCGTGGGGGGGCCGGTGCAGATACGCAGTATTTT.

The rearrangement joins TRBV5-1 to TRBJ2-1, with D maybe TRBD1 (6 bases). CDR3 length: 14 amino acids. Per germline, CDR1 SGHRS and CDR2 YFSETQ. V lost 0 bases, J lost 7 bases, and 11 bases lay in between. The CDR3 nucleotides are TGCGCCAGCAGCTTGGCACAGGGCTTTAATGAGCAGTTCTTC. Translated, it gives CASSLAQGFNEQFF.

This chain uses TRBV10-1 with TRBJ2-1, with D tentatively TRBD1 (5 bases). The CDR3 has 15 amino acids. V was pared by 0 bases and J by 6 bases, with 12 bases between. The V gene's germline CDR1 is WNHNN and CDR2 SYGVQD (reference sequence). CDR3 region: CASSESAGLTNEQFF. In nucleotides, the CDR3 is TGCGCCAGCAGTGAGTCGGCAGGGCTTACCAATGAGCAGTTCTTC.

This rearrangement joins TRBV14 to TRBJ2-1, with D maybe TRBD2 (5 bases). The CDR3 is 15 amino acids. The V end was cut by 0 bases, the J end by 8 bases, with 14 bases between. Germline V gives CDR1 SGHDN, CDR2 FVKESK. CDR3 loop: CASSQERPSIDEQFF. Written as DNA, the CDR3 is TGTGCCAGCAGCCAAGAACGACCTAGCATCGATGAGCAGTTCTTC.

This clonotype was found a few times. The V and J genes are TRBV7-2 and TRBJ2-7; D remains unclear. V gave up 3 bases and J gave up 3 bases, with 9 bases separating them. The CDR3 is 13 amino acids. CDR1 and CDR2 (germline): SGHTA, FQGNSA. The CDR3 nucleotides read TGTGCCAGCAGCTTTGCAGGCCGCTACGAGCAGTACTTC. Protein: CASSFAGRYEQYF.

The chain uses TRBV14 and TRBJ1-6; D unresolved. The CDR3 sequence is 14 residues long. V lost 3 bases to trimming and J lost 10 bases, with 13 bases between them. CDR1 and CDR2 from the germline V gene are SGHDN and FVKESK. CDR3 DNA sequence: TGTGCCAGCAGCCAGTTCAGTGGAGGGTCACCCCTCCACTTT. It codes for CASSQFSGGSPLHF.

This clonotype was observed a few times. The J gene is TRBJ2-3, the V gene TRBV4-1, with D uncertain. Trimming removed 3 bases from V and 3 bases from J, with 7 bases in between. This CDR3 is built from 13 residues. Per the germline V gene, CDR1 is MGHRA and CDR2 is YSYEKL. The CDR3 region is CASSQGMTDTQYF. Here the CDR3 DNA reads TGCGCCAGCAGCCAGGGTATGACAGATACGCAGTATTTT.

This clonotype was seen a few times. The chain links TRBV6-2 or TRBV6-3 to TRBJ1-1; 10 bases agree with TRBD1. Germline CDR1 MNHEY, CDR2 SVGEGT. The CDR3 covers 12 residues. V was pared by 8 bases and J by 7 bases, with 4 bases of the junction left unmatched. The CDR3 protein is CASGWTGGEAFF. As DNA, the CDR3 is TGTGCCAGCGGTTGGACAGGGGGTGAAGCTTTCTTT.

This clonotype showed up just a few times. CDR3 coding DNA: TGCGCCAGCCGTTTCGGGACAGGGGAGGAAGAGACCCAGTACTTC. Residues: CASRFGTGEEETQYF. This chain links TRBV5-1 with TRBJ2-5; TRBD1 agrees at 10 bases. V shed 7 bases, J shed 3 bases, and the junction held 9 bases outside the gene matches. The CDR3 spans 15 residues. The germline V gene encodes CDR1 SGHRS and CDR2 YFSETQ.

The rearrangement links TRBV7-2 to TRBJ2-1; D gene ambiguous. The length of the CDR3 is 15 residues. Germline CDR1 is SGHTA and CDR2 is FQGNSA. The V and J ends lost 1 base and 9 bases respectively, with 16 bases between them. CDR3 coding DNA: TGTGCCAGCAGCTTAGTGTGGGAACGCCGCGGTGAGCAGTTCTTC. It yields the protein CASSLVWERRGEQFF.

This clonotype was seen more than once but under ten times. This sequence joins TRBV27 and TRBJ1-2; D not certain. Trimming removed 5 bases from V and 7 bases from J, with 11 bases in between. The CDR3 has 12 residues. From germline, CDR1 is MNHEY and CDR2 SMNVEV (reference sequence). The CDR3 protein is CASSHRGGGYTF. The CDR3 DNA is TGTGCCAGCAGTCATAGAGGAGGTGGCTACACCTTC.

This clonotype showed up many times. V and J are TRBV7-2 and TRBJ2-7, with a weak D call TRBD1 (6 bases). Germline V gene lookup returns CDR1 SGHTA and CDR2 FQGNSA. The CDR3 is 16 residues long. The V gene lost 5 bases and the J gene lost 3 bases, with 20 bases spanning the gap. The CDR3 DNA is TGTGCCAGCAGCCCCGCCGCCCGGGACACAAGCTACGAGCAGTACTTC. Translating gives CASSPAARDTSYEQYF.